The sequence of this T cell receptor (beta chain) was determined in a study of neurological immune-mediated disorders. TCRdb re-called the 5' RACE reads with MiXCR, one entry per CDR3 protein. Here the sample spans 49,000 or so distinct CDR3 sequences, 4% to 5.5% being singletons. Per germline, CDR1 DFQATT and CDR2 SNEGSKA (reference sequence). CDR3 length: 14 residues. V lost 0 bases to trimming and J lost 8 bases, with 13 bases between them. The clonotype originates from an older woman with multiple sclerosis. V and J are TRBV20-1 and TRBJ1-4, with a tentative D call TRBD1 (6 bases). The source material was PBMCs. The CDR3 is CSARDPETGEKLFF. The CDR3 nucleotides read TGCAGTGCTAGAGATCCGGAAACAGGGGAAAAACTGTTTTTT.